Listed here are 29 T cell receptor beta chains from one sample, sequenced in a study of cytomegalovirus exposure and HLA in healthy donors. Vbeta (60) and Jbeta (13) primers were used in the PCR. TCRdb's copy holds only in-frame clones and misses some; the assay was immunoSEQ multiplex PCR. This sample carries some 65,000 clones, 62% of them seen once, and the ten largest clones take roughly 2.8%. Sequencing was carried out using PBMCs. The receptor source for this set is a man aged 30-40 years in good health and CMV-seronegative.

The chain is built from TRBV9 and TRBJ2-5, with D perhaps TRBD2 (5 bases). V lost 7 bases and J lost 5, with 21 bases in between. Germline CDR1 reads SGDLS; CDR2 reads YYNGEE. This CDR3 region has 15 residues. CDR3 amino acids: CASSSSALAGETQYF. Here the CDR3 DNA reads TGTGCCAGCTCCTCGTCGGCACTGGCGGGTGAGACCCAGTACTTC.

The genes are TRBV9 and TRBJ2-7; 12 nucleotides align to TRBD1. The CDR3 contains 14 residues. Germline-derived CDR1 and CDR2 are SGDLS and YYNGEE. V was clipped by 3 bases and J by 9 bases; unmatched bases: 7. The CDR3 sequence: CASSAAGTGGAQYF. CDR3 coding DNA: TGTGCCAGCAGCGCCGCCGGGACAGGGGGCGCGCAGTACTTC.

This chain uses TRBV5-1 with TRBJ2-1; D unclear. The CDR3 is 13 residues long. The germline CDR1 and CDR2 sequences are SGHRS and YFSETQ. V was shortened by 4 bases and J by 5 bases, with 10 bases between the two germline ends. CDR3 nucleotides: TGCGCCAGCAGCCTCCACATGAACAATGAGCAGTTCTTC. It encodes CASSLHMNNEQFF.

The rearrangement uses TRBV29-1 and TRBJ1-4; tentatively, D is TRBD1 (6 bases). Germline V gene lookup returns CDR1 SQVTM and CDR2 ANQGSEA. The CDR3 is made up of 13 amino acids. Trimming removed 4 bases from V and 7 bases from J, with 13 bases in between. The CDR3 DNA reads TGCAGCGTTGGAGGGGGGGCAGGTGAAAAACTGTTTTTT. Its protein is CSVGGGAGEKLFF.

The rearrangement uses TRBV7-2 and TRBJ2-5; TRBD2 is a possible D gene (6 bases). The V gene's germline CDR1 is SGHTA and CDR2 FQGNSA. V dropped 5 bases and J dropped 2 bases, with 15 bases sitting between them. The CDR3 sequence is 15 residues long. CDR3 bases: TGTGCCAGCAGCCGGCTTAGCGGAGAGCAAGAGACCCAGTACTTC. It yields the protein CASSRLSGEQETQYF.

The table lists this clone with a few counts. CDR3 coding DNA: TGTGCCAGCAGCTTAGAAGGGGGTGAGCAGTTCTTC. Its protein is CASSLEGGEQFF. The chain couples TRBV7-9 to TRBJ2-1, with D perhaps TRBD1 (6 bases). Germline V lookup: CDR1 SEHNR, CDR2 FQNEAQ (reference sequence). The CDR3 extends over 12 amino acids. Trimming removed 1 base at V and 9 bases at J, with 7 bases between.

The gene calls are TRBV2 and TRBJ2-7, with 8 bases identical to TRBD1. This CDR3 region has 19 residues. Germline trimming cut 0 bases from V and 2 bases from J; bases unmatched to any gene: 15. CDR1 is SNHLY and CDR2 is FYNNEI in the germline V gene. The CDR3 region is CASSEARGRGRSNPYEQYF. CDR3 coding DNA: TGTGCCAGCAGTGAAGCGAGGGGCAGGGGGCGAAGTAATCCCTACGAGCAGTACTTC.

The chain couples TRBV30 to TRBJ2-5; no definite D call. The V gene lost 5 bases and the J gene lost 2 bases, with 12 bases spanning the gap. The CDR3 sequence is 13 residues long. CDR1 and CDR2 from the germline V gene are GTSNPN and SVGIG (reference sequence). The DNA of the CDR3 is TGTGCCTGGGCTCCTGGGCCGCAAGAGACCCAGTACTTC. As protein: CAWAPGPQETQYF.

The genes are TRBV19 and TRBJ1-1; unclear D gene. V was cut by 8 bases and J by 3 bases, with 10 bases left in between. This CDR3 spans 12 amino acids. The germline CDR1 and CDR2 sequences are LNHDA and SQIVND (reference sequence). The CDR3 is CASAWLDTEAFF. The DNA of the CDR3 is TGTGCCAGTGCGTGGTTGGACACTGAAGCTTTCTTT.

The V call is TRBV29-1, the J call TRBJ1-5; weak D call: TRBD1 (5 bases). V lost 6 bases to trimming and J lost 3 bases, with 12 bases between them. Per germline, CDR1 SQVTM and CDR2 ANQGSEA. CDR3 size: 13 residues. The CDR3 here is CSVRGGLNQPQHF. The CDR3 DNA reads TGCAGCGTACGGGGGGGACTCAATCAGCCCCAGCATTTT.

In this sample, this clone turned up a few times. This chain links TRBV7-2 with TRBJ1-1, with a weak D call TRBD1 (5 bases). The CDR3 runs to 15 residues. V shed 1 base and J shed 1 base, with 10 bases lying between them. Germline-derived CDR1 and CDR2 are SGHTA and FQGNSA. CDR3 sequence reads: CASSLVRQGNTEAFF. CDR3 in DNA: TGTGCCAGCAGCTTAGTGCGTCAGGGGAACACTGAAGCTTTCTTT. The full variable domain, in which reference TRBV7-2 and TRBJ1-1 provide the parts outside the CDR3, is GAGVSQSPSNKVTEKGKDVELRCDPISGHTALYWYRQSLGQGLEFLIYFQGNSAPDKSGLPSDRFSAERTGGSVSTLTIQRTQQEDSAVYLCASSLVRQGNTEAFFGQGTRLTVV.

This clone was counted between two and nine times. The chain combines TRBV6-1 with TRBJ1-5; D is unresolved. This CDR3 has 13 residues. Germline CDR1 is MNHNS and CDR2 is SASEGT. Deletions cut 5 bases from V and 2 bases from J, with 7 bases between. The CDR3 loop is CASSQRGNQPQHF. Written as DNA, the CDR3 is TGTGCCAGCAGTCAAAGAGGCAATCAGCCCCAGCATTTT.

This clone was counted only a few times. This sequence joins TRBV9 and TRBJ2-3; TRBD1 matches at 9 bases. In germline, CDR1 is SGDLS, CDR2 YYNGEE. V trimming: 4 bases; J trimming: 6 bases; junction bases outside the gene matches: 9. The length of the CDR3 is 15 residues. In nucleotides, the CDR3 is TGTGCCAGCAGCATGGGACAGGGTGTGAGGGATACGCAGTATTTT. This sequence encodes CASSMGQGVRDTQYF.

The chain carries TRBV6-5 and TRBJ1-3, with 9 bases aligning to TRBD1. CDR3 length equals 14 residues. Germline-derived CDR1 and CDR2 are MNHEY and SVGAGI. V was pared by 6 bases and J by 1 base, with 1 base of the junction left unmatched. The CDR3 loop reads CASRGTGSGNTIYF. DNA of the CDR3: TGTGCCAGCAGAGGGACAGGGTCTGGAAACACCATATATTTT.

CDR3 DNA sequence: TGTGCCAGCAGCTTATACCCAGGGTCTCTCAACGAGCAGTACTTC. Translation: CASSLYPGSLNEQYF. The rearrangement joins TRBV7-6 to TRBJ2-7; perhaps TRBD1 as D (5 bases). This CDR3 has 15 amino acids. The ends were cut back, 2 bases at V and 5 bases at J, with 16 bases in the middle. Germline-derived CDR1 and CDR2 are SGHVS and FNYEAQ. The entire variable domain, with the rest obtained from reference TRBV7-6 and TRBJ2-7, is as follows: GAGVSQSPRYKVTKRGQDVALRCDPISGHVSLYWYRQALGQGPEFLTYFNYEAQQDKSGLPNDRFSAERPEGSISTLTIQRTEQRDSAMYRCASSLYPGSLNEQYFGPGTRLTVT.

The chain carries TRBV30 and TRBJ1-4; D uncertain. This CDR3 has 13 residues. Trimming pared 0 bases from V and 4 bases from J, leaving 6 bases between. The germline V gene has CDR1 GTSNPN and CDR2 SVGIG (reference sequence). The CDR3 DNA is TGTGCCTGGAGTGTAGGAGTTAATGAAAAACTGTTTTTT. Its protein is CAWSVGVNEKLFF.

CDR3 residues: CASSSGTGGISNQPQHF. In DNA, the CDR3 is TGTGCCAGCAGCTCCGGGACAGGGGGGATTAGCAATCAGCCCCAGCATTTT. The gene calls are TRBV7-8 and TRBJ1-5, with 11 bases identical to TRBD1. This CDR3 contains 17 residues. Looked up from germline, CDR1 is SGHVS and CDR2 is FQNEAQ. V dropped 4 bases and J dropped 0; count of bases not matched to a gene: 5.

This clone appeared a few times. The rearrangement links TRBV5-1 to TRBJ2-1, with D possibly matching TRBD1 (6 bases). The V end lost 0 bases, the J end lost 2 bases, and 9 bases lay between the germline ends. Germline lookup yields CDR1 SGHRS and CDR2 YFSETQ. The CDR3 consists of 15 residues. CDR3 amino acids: CASSLVGQTYNEQFF. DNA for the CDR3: TGCGCCAGCAGCTTGGTCGGACAGACCTACAATGAGCAGTTCTTC. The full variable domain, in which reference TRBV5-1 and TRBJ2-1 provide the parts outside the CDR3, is KAGVTQTPRYLIKTRGQQVTLSCSPISGHRSVSWYQQTPGQGLQFLFEYFSETQRNKGNFPGRFSGRQFSNSRSEMNVSTLELGDSALYLCASSLVGQTYNEQFFGPGTRLTVL.

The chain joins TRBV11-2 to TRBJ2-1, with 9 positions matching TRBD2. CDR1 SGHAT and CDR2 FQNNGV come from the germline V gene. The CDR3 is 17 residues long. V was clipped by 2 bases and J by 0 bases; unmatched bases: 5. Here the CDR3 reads CASSLRLAGSSYNEQFF. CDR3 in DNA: TGTGCCAGCAGCTTACGGCTAGCGGGGAGCTCCTACAATGAGCAGTTCTTC.

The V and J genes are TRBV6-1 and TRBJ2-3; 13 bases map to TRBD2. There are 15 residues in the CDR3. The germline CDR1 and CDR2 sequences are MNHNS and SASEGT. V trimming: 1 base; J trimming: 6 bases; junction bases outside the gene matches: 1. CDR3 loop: CASSEGTSGGDTQYF. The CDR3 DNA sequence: TGTGCCAGCAGTGAAGGGACTAGCGGGGGTGATACGCAGTATTTT.

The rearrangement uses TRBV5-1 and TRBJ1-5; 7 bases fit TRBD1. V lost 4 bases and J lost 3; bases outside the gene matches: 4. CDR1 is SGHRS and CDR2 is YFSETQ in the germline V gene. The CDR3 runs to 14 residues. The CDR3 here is CASSPGQLNQPQHF. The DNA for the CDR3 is TGCGCCAGCAGCCCGGGACAGCTCAATCAGCCCCAGCATTTT.

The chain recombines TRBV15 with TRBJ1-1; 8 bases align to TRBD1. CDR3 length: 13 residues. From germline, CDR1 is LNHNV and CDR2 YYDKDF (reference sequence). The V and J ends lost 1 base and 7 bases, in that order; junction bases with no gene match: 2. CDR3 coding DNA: TGTGCCACCAGCAGAGCGGGACAGGATGAAGCTTTCTTT. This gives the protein CATSRAGQDEAFF.

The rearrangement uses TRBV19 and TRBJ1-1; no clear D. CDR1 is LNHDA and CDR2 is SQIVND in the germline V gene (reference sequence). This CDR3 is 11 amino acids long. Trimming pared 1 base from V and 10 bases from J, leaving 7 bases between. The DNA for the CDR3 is TGTGCCAGTAGTATAGCCTCCGGAGCTTTCTTT. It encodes CASSIASGAFF.

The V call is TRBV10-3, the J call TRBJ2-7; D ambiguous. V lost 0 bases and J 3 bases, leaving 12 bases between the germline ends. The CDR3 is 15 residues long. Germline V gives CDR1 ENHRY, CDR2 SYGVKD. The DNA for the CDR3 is TGTGCCATCAGTGAGTCTTCTATGAGAGACTACGAGCAGTACTTC. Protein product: CAISESSMRDYEQYF.

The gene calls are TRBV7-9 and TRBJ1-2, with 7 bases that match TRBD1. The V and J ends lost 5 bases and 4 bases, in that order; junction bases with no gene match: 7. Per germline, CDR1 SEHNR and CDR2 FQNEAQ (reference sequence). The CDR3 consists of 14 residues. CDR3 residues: CASSPGQHFYGYTF. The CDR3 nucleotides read TGTGCCAGCAGCCCGGGACAGCACTTCTATGGCTACACCTTC.

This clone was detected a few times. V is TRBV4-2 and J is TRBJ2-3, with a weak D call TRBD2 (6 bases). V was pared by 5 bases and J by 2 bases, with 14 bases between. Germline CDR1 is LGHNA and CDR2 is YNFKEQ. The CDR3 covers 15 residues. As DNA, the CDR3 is TGTGCCAGCAGCATTAGCGGCGGATTCACAGATACGCAGTATTTT. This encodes CASSISGGFTDTQYF.

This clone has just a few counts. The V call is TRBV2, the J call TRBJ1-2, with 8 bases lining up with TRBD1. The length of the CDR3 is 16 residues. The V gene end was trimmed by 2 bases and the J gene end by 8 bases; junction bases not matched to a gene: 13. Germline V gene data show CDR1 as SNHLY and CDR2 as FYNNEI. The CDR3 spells CASSELAPGQGGGYTF. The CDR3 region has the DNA TGTGCCAGCAGTGAACTGGCTCCCGGACAGGGAGGCGGCTACACCTTC.

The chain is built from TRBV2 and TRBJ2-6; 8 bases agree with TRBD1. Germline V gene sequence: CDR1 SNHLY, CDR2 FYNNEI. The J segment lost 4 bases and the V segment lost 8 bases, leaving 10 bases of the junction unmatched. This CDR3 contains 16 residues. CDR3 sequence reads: CASHDDRGYGANVLTF. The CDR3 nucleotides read TGTGCCAGCCATGACGACAGGGGATACGGGGCCAACGTCCTGACTTTC. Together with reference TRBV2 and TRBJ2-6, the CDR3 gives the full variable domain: EPEVTQTPSHQVTQMGQEVILRCVPISNHLYFYWYRQILGQKVEFLVSFYNNEISEKSEIFDDQFSVERPDGSNFTLKIRSTKLEDSAMYFCASHDDRGYGANVLTFGAGSRLTVL.

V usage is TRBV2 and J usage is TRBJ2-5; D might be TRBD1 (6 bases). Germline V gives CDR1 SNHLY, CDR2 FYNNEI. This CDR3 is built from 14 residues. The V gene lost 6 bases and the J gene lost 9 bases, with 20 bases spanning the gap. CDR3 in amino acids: CASRRDIGPRPQYF. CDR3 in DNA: TGTGCCAGCAGGAGGGACATCGGCCCCAGGCCCCAGTACTTC.